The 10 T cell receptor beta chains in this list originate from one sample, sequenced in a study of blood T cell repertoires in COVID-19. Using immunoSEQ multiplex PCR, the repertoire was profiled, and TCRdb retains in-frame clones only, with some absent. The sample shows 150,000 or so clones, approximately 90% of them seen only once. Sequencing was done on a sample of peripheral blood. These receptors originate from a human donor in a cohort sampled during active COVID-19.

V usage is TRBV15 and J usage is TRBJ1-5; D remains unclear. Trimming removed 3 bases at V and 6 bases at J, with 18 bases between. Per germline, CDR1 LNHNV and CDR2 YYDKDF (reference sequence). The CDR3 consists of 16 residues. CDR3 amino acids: CATSRENRVEGQPQHF. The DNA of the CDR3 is TGTGCCACCAGCAGGGAGAACCGCGTCGAGGGTCAGCCCCAGCATTTT. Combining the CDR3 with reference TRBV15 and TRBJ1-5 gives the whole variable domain DAMVIQNPRYQVTQFGKPVTLSCSQTLNHNVMYWYQQKSSQAPKLLFHYYDKDFNNEADTPDNFQSRRPNTSFCFLDIRSPGLGDTAMYLCATSRENRVEGQPQHFGDGTRLSIL.

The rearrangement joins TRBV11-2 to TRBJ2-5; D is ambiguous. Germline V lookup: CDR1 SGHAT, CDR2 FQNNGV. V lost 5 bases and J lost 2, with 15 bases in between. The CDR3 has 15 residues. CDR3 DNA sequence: TGTGCCAGCAGCAGAGGTGTCGGCAAACAAGAGACCCAGTACTTC. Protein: CASSRGVGKQETQYF. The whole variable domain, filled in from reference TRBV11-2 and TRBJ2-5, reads EAGVAQSPRYKIIEKRQSVAFWCNPISGHATLYWYQQILGQGPKLLIQFQNNGVVDDSQLPKDRFSAERLKGVDSTLKIQPAKLEDSAVYLCASSRGVGKQETQYFGPGTRLLVL.

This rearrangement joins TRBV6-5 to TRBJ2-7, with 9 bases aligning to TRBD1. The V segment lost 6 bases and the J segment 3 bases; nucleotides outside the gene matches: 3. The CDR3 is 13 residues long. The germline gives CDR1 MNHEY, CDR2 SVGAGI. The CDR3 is CASRRTGVYEQYF. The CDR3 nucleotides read TGTGCCAGCAGACGGACAGGGGTCTACGAGCAGTACTTC.

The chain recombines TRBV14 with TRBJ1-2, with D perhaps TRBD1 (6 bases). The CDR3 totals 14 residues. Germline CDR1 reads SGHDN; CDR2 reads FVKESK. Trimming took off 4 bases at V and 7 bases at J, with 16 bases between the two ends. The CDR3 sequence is CASSPERGLGGYTF. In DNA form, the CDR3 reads TGTGCCAGCAGCCCGGAAAGGGGGTTAGGTGGCTACACCTTC.

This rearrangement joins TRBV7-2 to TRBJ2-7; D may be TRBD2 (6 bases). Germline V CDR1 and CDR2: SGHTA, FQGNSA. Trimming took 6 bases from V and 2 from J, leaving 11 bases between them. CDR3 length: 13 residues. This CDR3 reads CASSGDSAYEQYF. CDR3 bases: TGTGCCAGCAGTGGGGACTCAGCCTACGAGCAGTACTTC.

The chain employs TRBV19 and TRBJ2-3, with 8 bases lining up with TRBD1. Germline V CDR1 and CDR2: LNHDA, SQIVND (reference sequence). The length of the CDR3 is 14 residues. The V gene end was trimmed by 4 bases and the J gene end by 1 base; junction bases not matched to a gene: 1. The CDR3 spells CASSNRGGTDTQYF. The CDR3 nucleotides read TGTGCCAGTAGTAACAGGGGGGGCACAGATACGCAGTATTTT.

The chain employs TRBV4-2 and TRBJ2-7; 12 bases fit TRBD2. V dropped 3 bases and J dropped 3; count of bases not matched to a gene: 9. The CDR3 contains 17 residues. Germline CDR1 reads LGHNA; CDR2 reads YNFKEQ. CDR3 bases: TGTGCCAGCAGCCAGGAAAGGGTACTAGCGGGAGGCTACGAGCAGTACTTC. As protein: CASSQERVLAGGYEQYF.

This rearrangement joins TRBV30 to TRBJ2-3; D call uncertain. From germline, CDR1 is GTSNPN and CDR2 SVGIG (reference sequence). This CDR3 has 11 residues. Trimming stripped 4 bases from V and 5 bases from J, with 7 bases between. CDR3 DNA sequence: TGTGCCTGGACTATCCAAGATACGCAGTATTTT. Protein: CAWTIQDTQYF.

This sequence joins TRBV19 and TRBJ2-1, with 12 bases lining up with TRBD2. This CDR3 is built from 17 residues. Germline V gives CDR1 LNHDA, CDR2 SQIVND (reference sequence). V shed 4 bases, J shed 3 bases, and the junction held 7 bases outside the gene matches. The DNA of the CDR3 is TGTGCCAGTAGTACGGCTAGCGGGGGGGCTGGCTACAATGAGCAGTTCTTC. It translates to CASSTASGGAGYNEQFF.

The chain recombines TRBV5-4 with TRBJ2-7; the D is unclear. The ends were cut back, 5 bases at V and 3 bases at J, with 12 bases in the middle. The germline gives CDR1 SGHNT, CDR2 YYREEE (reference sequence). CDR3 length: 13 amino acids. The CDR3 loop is CASREQYNYEQYF. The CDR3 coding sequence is TGTGCCAGCAGGGAGCAGTATAACTACGAGCAGTACTTC.